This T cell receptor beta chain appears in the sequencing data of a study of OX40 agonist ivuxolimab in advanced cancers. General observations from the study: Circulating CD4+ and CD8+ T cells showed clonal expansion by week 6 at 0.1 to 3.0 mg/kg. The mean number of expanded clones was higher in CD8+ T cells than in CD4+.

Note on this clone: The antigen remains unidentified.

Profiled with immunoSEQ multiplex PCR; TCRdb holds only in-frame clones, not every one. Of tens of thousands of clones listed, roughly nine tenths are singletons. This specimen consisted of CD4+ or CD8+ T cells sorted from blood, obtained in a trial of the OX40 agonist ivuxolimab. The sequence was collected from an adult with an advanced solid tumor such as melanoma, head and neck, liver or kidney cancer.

The CDR3 spells CASSDPPGLAGLDTQYF. The DNA for the CDR3 is TGTGCCAGTAGTGACCCTCCGGGACTAGCGGGATTAGATACGCAGTATTTT. This chain connects TRBV19 to TRBJ2-3, with 13 bases that match TRBD2. This CDR3 contains 17 residues. After removal of 5 bases from V and 5 bases from J, the junction contained 10 bases not matched to a gene. In germline, CDR1 is LNHDA, CDR2 SQIVND (reference sequence).